This T cell receptor beta chain was captured by sequencing in a study of glioma-infiltrating T cells after dendritic cell vaccination. Study background: Patients received autologous tumor lysate-pulsed dendritic cell vaccination between about 2002 and 2013.

Time point described: after dendritic cell vaccination, including at tumor progression/relapse. This CDR3 contains 14 residues. V was pared by 2 bases and J by 2 bases, with 7 bases between. Germline CDR1 is SGHTA and CDR2 is FQGNSA. Produced via immunoSEQ multiplex PCR; TCRdb's table is partial and in-frame only. The sample has approximately 93,000 clones; 75% to 90% are singletons. Specimen: blood, collected after dendritic cell vaccination. The receptor was isolated from a human donor with glioblastoma. This chain uses TRBV7-2 with TRBJ1-5; D gene uncertain. DNA of the CDR3: TGTGCCAGCAGCTTAATGGCAGGCAATCAGCCCCAGCATTTT. Its protein is CASSLMAGNQPQHF. Complete variable domain (other parts from reference TRBV7-2 and TRBJ1-5): GAGVSQSPSNKVTEKGKDVELRCDPISGHTALYWYRQSLGQGLEFLIYFQGNSAPDKSGLPSDRFSAERTGGSVSTLTIQRTQQEDSAVYLCASSLMAGNQPQHFGDGTRLSIL.